This T cell receptor beta chain was recorded in a study of T-cell memory formation after mild COVID-19. The germline V gene encodes CDR1 PRHDT and CDR2 FYEKMQ (reference sequence). Trimming left V 3 bases short and J 4 bases short, with 17 bases between. The CDR3 has 16 amino acids. One entry per CDR3 protein, called by TCRdb with MiXCR from the 5' RACE reads. The table has fewer than 350,000 distinct CDR3 sequences, roughly an eighth seen once. The chain links TRBV13 to TRBJ2-3; a weak D match, TRBD2 (6 bases). The sample taken for sequencing was PBMCs or a T cell subset sorted from them (not recorded which). The TCR originated in a man younger than 30 who had mild COVID-19 (a few samples of this study predate the infection). Cell type and time point are not known. The CDR3 sequence is CASSFGVGGVPDTQYF. The CDR3 DNA reads TGTGCCAGCAGCTTTGGCGTGGGGGGAGTTCCAGATACGCAGTATTTT.